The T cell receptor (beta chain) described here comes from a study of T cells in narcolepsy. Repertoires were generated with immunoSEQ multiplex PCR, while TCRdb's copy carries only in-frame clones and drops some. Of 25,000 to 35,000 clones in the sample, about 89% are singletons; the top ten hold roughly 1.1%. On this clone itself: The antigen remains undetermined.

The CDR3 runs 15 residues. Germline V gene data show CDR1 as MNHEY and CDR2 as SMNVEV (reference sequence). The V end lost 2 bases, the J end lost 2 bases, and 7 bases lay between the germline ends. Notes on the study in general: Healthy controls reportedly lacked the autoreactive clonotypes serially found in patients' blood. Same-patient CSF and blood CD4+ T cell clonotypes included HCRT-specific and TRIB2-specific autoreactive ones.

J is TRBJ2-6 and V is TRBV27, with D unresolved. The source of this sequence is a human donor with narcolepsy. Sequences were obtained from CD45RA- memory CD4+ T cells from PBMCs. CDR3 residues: CASSLMGTGANVLTF. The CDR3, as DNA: TGTGCCAGCAGTTTAATGGGAACTGGGGCCAACGTCCTGACTTTC. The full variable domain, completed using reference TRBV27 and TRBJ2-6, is EAQVTQNPRYLITVTGKKLTVTCSQNMNHEYMSWYRQDPGLGLRQIYYSMNVEVTDKGDVPEGYKVSRKEKRNFPLILESPSPNQTSLYFCASSLMGTGANVLTFGAGSRLTVL.